A selection of T cell receptor beta chains follows, all from one sample in a study of blood T cell repertoires in COVID-19. The protocol was immunoSEQ multiplex PCR, while the TCRdb copy is restricted to in-frame clones and leaves out a portion. The sample lists tens of thousands of clones, roughly 70% seen once, with roughly a tenth in the top ten. The sequenced sample consisted of peripheral blood. Receptors were obtained from a man between 65 and 80 years old with COVID-19, enrolled during active disease. Both conserved end residues are part of each CDR3. The D gene is left open where the match is weak. Some rows have no size entry. The others give once, few or many, or a class for an expanded clone.

TRBD2 | few | TRBJ2-1 | TRBV5-8 | 16 | CASSLAGWLAGTGGFF | TGTGCCAGCAGCTTGGCCGGTTGGCTAGCGGGCACCGGTGGGTTCTTC
TRBD2 | . | TRBJ2-3 | TRBV10-3 | 17 | CATSATGLAGVKDTQYF | TGTGCCACTTCCGCGACGGGGCTAGCGGGAGTTAAAGATACGCAGTATTTT
. | . | TRBJ1-1 | TRBV6-5 | 14 | CASSYGHKNTEAFF | TGTGCCAGCAGTTACGGACACAAGAACACTGAAGCTTTCTTT
. | . | TRBJ2-7 | TRBV19 | 15 | CASSSGLLPAYEQYF | TGTGCCAGTAGTTCCGGACTCCTACCCGCCTACGAGCAGTACTTC
. | . | TRBJ1-2 | TRBV3-1/TRBV3-2 | 14 | CASSPYDHYYGYTF | TGTGCCAGCAGCCCCTACGATCACTACTATGGCTACACCTTC
TRBD1 | . | TRBJ2-2 | TRBV7-2 | 15 | CASSPWDRRTGELFF | TGTGCCAGCAGCCCGTGGGACAGGAGAACCGGGGAGCTGTTTTTT
. | . | TRBJ1-3 | TRBV5-6 | 16 | CASSVGLTYSGNTIYF | TGTGCCAGCAGCGTCGGACTTACCTACTCTGGAAACACCATATATTTT
TRBD1 | . | TRBJ1-3 | TRBV5-1 | 16 | CASSLDRGDSGNTIYF | TGCGCCAGCAGCCTGGACAGGGGGGACTCTGGAAACACCATATATTTT
. | . | TRBJ1-2 | TRBV3-1/TRBV3-2 | 12 | CAIYNSNYGYTF | TGTGCCATATATAACAGCAACTATGGCTACACCTTC
. | few | TRBJ1-5 | TRBV12-3/TRBV12-4 | 13 | CASSLAGLGPQHF | TGTGCCAGCAGTTTGGCAGGTCTCGGGCCCCAGCATTTT
TRBD2 | few | TRBJ2-1 | TRBV3-1/TRBV3-2 | 15 | CASRPRGAGNNEQFF | TGTGCCAGCAGGCCCCGGGGAGCGGGGAACAATGAGCAGTTCTTC
TRBD2 | . | TRBJ2-3 | TRBV7-2 | 17 | CASSPIEAGGLADTQYF | TGTGCCAGCAGCCCCATTGAAGCGGGGGGGCTAGCAGATACGCAGTATTTT
. | . | TRBJ1-5 | TRBV6-5 | 13 | CASHGGVGQPQHF | TGTGCCAGCCATGGCGGCGTTGGGCAGCCCCAGCATTTT
. | . | TRBJ2-2 | TRBV6-1 | 16 | CASSEEVATNTGELFF | TGTGCCAGCAGTGAGGAAGTAGCGACGAACACCGGGGAGCTGTTTTTT
. | . | TRBJ1-2 | TRBV2 | 14 | CASSEASGNYGYTF | TGTGCCAGCAGTGAAGCCTCGGGAAACTATGGCTACACCTTC
. | many | TRBJ1-6 | TRBV7-9 | 15 | CASSPREDQNSPLHF | TGTGCCAGCAGCCCCCGGGAGGATCAGAATTCACCCCTCCACTTT
TRBD1 | few | TRBJ2-7 | TRBV27 | 16 | CASSLSTGVRVNEQYF | TGTGCCAGCAGTTTATCAACAGGGGTGAGAGTTAACGAGCAGTACTTC
TRBD2 | . | TRBJ2-1 | TRBV4-1 | 18 | CASSQDGQSGGSYNEQFF | TGCGCCAGCAGCCAAGATGGCCAGAGCGGGGGGTCTTACAATGAGCAGTTCTTC
. | once | TRBJ1-6 | TRBV27 | 14 | CASSLVRSLQPLHF | TGTGCCAGCAGTTTAGTCAGAAGTCTTCAGCCCCTCCACTTT
. | . | TRBJ1-2 | TRBV9 | 11 | CASSVGRENTF | TGTGCCAGCAGCGTAGGTAGGGAGAACACCTTC
. | . | TRBJ1-5 | TRBV2 | 13 | CASGQSGNQPQHF | TGTGCCAGCGGACAATCGGGCAATCAGCCCCAGCATTTT
. | . | TRBJ2-3 | TRBV10-3 | 14 | CAISESTGADTQYF | TGTGCCATCAGTGAGTCGACGGGGGCAGATACGCAGTATTTT
TRBD2 | . | TRBJ2-5 | TRBV7-2 | 14 | CASSLGGGRETQYF | TGTGCCAGCAGCTTAGGGGGGGGTCGAGAGACCCAGTACTTC
. | . | TRBJ1-5 | TRBV6-2/TRBV6-3 | 14 | CASSTQGLWSAQHF | TGTGCCAGCAGTACACAGGGTCTCTGGTCGGCCCAGCATTTT